This T cell receptor beta chain was sequenced during a study of T cells after yellow fever vaccination. Study-level results: FACS-sorted repertoires could harbor abundant contaminating bulk-population clonotypes.

TCRdb reanalysed the 5' RACE reads using MiXCR and keeps one entry per CDR3 protein. This sample yields 500,000 to 650,000 distinct CDR3 sequences, of which about 13% are seen a single time; over 13% belongs to the top ten. Remarks on this clonotype: The antigen remains unidentified.

Germline CDR1 is SGHVS and CDR2 is FQNEAQ. V trimming: 1 base; J trimming: 11 bases; junction bases outside the gene matches: 5. The CDR3 sequence is 13 residues long. The chain links TRBV7-8 to TRBJ1-1; 9 positions match TRBD1. The source is a man aged 25 to 40 who received the YFV17D yellow fever vaccine. The sample was PBMCs, taken on the day of the yellow fever booster vaccination. The CDR3 protein is CASSLVRTGDAFF. The CDR3 nucleotides are TGTGCCAGCAGCTTAGTCCGGACAGGGGATGCTTTCTTT.